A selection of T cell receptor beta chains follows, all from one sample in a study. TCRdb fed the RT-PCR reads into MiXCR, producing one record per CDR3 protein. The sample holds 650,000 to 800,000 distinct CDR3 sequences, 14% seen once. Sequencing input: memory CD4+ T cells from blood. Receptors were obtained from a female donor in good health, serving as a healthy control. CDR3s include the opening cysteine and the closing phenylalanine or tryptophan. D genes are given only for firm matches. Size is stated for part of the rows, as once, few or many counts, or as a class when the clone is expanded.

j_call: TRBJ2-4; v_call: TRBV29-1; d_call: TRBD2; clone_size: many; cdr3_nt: TGCAGCGGACTAGCGGGAGAGGTAGTTAACATTCAGTACTTC; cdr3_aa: CSGLAGEVVNIQYF
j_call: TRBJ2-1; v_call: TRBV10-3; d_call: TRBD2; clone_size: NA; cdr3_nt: TGTGCCATCAGTGAGTCGACTAGCGGAGAATACAATGAGCAGTTCTTC; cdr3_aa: CAISESTSGEYNEQFF
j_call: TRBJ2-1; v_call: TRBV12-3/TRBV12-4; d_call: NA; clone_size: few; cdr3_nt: TGTGCCAGCAGTAAGACTGAGAACAATGAGCAGTTCTTC; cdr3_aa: CASSKTENNEQFF
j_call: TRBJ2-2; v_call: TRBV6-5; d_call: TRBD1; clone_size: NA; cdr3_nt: TGTGCCAGCAGTTACGGGGGACAGGGGAGCACCGGGGAGCTGTTTTTT; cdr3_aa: CASSYGGQGSTGELFF
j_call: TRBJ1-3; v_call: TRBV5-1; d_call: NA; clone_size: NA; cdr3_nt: TGCGCCAGCAGCTTGTGGACAGAAAGAGACACCAAATATTTT; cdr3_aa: CASSLWTERDTKYF
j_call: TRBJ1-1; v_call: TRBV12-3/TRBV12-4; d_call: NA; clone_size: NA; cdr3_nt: TGTGCCAGCAGTTTAGAGGGGGCTGAAGCTTTCTTT; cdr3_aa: CASSLEGAEAFF
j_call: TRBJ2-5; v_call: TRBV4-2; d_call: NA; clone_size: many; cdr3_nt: TGTGCCAGCAGCCAAGGGTTTGCGACTAGGCAAGAGACCCAGTACTTC; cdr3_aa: CASSQGFATRQETQYF
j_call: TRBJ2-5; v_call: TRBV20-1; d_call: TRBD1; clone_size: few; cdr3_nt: TGCAGTGCTACTCCCGGGGACAGGGGCCAAGAGACCCAGTACTTC; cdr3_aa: CSATPGDRGQETQYF
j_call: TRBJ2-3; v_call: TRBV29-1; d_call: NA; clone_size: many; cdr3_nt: TGCAGCGTTGAAGTCCGGGAGAGGGCCCCTAATACGCAGTATTTT; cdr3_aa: CSVEVRERAPNTQYF
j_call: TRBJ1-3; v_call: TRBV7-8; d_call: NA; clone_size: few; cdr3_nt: TGTGCCAGCAGCTTAACTAGGGGCTCTGGAAACACCATATATTTT; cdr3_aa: CASSLTRGSGNTIYF
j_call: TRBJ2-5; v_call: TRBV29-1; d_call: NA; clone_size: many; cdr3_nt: TGCAGCGTAGCGCTGGGGTCCGGGGGAGAGACCCAGTACTTC; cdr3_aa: CSVALGSGGETQYF
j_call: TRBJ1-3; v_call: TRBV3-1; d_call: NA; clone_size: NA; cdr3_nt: TGTGCCAGCAGCGCAAACACCATATATTTT; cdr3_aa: CASSANTIYF
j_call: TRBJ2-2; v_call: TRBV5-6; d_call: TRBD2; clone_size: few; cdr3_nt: TGTGCCAGCAGCTTGTACGGACTAGCGAGACCGAACACCGGGGAGCTGTTTTTT; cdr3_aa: CASSLYGLARPNTGELFF
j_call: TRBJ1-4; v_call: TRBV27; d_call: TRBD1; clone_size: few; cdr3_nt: TGTGCCAGCAGTACTGGGACAGGGTTTGAAAAACTGTTTTTT; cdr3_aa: CASSTGTGFEKLFF
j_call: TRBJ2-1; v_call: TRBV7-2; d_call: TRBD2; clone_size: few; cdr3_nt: TGTGCCAGCAGCCTTAGGTCGGCTAGCGGGATTAACCATGAGCAGTTCTTC; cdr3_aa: CASSLRSASGINHEQFF
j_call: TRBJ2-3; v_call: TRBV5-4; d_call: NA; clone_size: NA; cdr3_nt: TGTGCCAGCAGCTCCGGTGCTTCCTTACTCACAGATACGCAGTATTTT; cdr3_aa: CASSSGASLLTDTQYF
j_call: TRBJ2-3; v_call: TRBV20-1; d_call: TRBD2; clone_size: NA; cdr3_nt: TGCAGTGCTAGCGGGGGGGCCATCACAGATACGCAGTATTTT; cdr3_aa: CSASGGAITDTQYF
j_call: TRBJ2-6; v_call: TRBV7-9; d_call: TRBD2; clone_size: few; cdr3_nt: TGTGCCAGCAGCTTAAGCGGGACGTATGTCTGGGTTGGCAACGTCCTGACTTTC; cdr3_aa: CASSLSGTYVWVGNVLTF
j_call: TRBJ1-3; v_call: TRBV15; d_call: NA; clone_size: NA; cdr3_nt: TGTGCCACCAGCAGCGGGGCCTCTGGAAACACCATATATTTT; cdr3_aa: CATSSGASGNTIYF
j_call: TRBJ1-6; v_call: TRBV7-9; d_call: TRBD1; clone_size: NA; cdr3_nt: TGTGCCAGCAGCTTAGCCTGGACAGGGGGCGCTTCACCCCTCCACTTT; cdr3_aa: CASSLAWTGGASPLHF
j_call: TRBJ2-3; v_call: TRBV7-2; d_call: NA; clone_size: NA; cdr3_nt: TGTGCCAGCACCGAGCAAGGGGATACGCAGTATTTT; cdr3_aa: CASTEQGDTQYF
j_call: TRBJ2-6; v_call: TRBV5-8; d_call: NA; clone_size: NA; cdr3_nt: TGTGCCAGCAGCTTGTTGCCCTTCGCTGGGGCCAACGTCCTGACTTTC; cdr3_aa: CASSLLPFAGANVLTF
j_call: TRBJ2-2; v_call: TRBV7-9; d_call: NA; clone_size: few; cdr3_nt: TGTGCCAGCAGCCCCCAATGGGCAGATCCGATCGGGGAGCTGTTTTTT; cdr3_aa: CASSPQWADPIGELFF
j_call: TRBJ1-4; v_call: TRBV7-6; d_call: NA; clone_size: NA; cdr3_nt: TGTGCCAGCAGCTTAGCCAGAAATAATGAAAAACTGTTTTTT; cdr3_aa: CASSLARNNEKLFF
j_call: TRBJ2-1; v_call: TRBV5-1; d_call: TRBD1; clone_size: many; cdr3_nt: TGCGCCAGCAGCTCCCGGGACAGGGGGAACAATGAGCAGTTCTTC; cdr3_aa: CASSSRDRGNNEQFF
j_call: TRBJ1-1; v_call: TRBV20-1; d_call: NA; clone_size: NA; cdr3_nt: TGCAGTGCTAGTAAGGCAGGGGCTCTGTTGAACACTGAAGCTTTCTTT; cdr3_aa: CSASKAGALLNTEAFF
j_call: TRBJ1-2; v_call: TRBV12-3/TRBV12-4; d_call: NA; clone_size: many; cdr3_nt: TGTGCCAGCAGTACCGGACTAGTGGACACCTTC; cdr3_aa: CASSTGLVDTF
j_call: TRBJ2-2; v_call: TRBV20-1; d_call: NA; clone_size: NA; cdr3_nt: TGCAGCGCCAAACCTAACAGGGATGGCGGGGAGCTGTTTTTT; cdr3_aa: CSAKPNRDGGELFF
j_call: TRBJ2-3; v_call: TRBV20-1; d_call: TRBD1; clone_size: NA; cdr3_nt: TGCAGTGCTAGAGACCTTGCCAGGGGGAACACAGATACGCAGTATTTT; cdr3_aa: CSARDLARGNTDTQYF
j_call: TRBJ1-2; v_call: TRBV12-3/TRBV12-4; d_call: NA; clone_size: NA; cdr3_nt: TGTGCCAGCAGTTTAGGATACGGTGGCTATGGCTACACCTTC; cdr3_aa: CASSLGYGGYGYTF
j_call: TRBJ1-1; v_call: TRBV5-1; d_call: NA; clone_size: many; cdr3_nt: TGCGCCAGCAGCTCCGAGTCGGGGGTCACTGAAGCTTTCTTT; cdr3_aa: CASSSESGVTEAFF
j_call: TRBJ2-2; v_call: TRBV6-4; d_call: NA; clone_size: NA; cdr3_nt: TGTGCCAGCAGTTCCTCCACTAGCACCGGGGAGCTGTTTTTT; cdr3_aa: CASSSSTSTGELFF
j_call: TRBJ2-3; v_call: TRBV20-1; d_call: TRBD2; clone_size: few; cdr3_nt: TGCAGTGCTAGAGCTAGCGGGAGGGCCGCGCAGTATTTT; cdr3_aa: CSARASGRAAQYF
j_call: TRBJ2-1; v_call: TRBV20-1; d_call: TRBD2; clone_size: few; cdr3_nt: TGCAGTGCTTGGGCGGAGCGGGAAGGCAATGAGCAGTTCTTC; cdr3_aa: CSAWAEREGNEQFF
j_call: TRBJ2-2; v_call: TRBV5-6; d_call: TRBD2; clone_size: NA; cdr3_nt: TGTGCCAGCAGCTTGGCCCCGGTAGCGGGAAACACCGGGGAGCTGTTTTTT; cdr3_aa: CASSLAPVAGNTGELFF
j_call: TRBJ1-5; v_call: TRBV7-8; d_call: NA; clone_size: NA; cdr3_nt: TGTGCCAGCAGCTTGAGTTTGGACAGCAATCAGCCCCAGCATTTT; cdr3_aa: CASSLSLDSNQPQHF
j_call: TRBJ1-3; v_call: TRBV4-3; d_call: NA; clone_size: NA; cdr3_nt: TGCGCCAGCAGCCAAGATCTTCAAGGGGCCCGCACTGGAAACACCATATATTTT; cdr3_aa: CASSQDLQGARTGNTIYF
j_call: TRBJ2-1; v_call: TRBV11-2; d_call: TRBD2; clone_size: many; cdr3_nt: TGTGCCAGCAGCTTATTGACTAGCGGGAACTACAATGAGCAGTTCTTC; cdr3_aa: CASSLLTSGNYNEQFF